The source of this T cell receptor (beta chain) is a study of blood T cell repertoires in COVID-19. For the study at large: Both acute and convalescent COVID-19 samples were obtained from the United States, Italy and Spain.

CDR1 and CDR2 (germline): SGHDT, YYEEEE. Trimming took 5 bases from V and 0 from J; bases not matched to a gene: 3. This CDR3 is 14 amino acids long. Study processing details: Reference gene primer amplification yielded estimated nucleated cell counts. The assay was immunoSEQ multiplex PCR, and TCRdb's table has in-frame clones only and misses some. The V and J calls and clone size come from that table; D and trimming were worked out from the DNA. Of tens of thousands of clones detected, roughly 87% appear once; the ten largest clones hold under 20%. J is TRBJ2-3 and V is TRBV5-6; 7 bases are a match to TRBD2. The TCR sequence derives from a woman aged 55-70 years with active COVID-19. The sample comprised peripheral blood. For the CDR3, the DNA is TGTGCCAGCAGGAAGCGGGGAAGCACAGATACGCAGTATTTT. This translates into CASRKRGSTDTQYF.